This TCR beta chain was recorded in a study of shared clonotypes between healthy human individuals. The V gene lost 0 bases and the J gene lost 8 bases, with 17 bases spanning the gap. The CDR3 consists of 15 residues. Germline loops: CDR1 SGHDT, CDR2 YYEEEE. TCRdb's table, derived via immunoSEQ multiplex PCR, lists solely in-frame clones and lacks some. The data show about 2.4 million clones, with approximately 90% seen just once and roughly 0.14% held by the top ten. Sequenced sample: naive CD4+ T cells sorted from blood. Subset specified: CD45RA+ positively selected. This TCR was sampled from a man aged 18 to 29 in good health. V and J are TRBV5-6 and TRBJ1-2; D unresolved. CDR3 residues: CASSLAAPGSRGYTF. Here the CDR3 DNA reads TGTGCCAGCAGCTTGGCAGCACCGGGTTCTCGGGGCTACACCTTC.